This T cell receptor beta chain was sequenced for a study of T-cell reconstitution after alpha-beta-depleted transplantation in children (dated by TCRdb to the mid-2010s). For context, the study as a whole: Using TCR repertoire profiling, the study quantitatively followed how T-cell immune reconstitution unfolded in children after TCRalphabeta/CD19-depleted allogeneic hematopoietic cell transplantation.

This clonotype has at least ten counts. Its target antigen remains unknown. One base away there is no much larger clone; base qualities are not given. The method was PCR. The instrument was an Illumina HiSeq 2500. To normalize quantification of the TCRbeta repertoire, the TCR libraries were built with molecular barcoding that relied on unique molecular identifiers. TCRdb cleaned the public reads at Q25 with fastp, built clones with MiXCR and kept in-frame beta chains. Merged by CDR3 protein, the rows form single entries marked with the most common genes and DNA. Counted in this sample were 600,000 to 700,000 distinct CDR3 sequences; around a sixth of them appeared once. The ten largest clones represent 1.1% of the sample. The germline V gene sets CDR1 to SGHDT and CDR2 to YYEEEE. The cysteine opens and the phenylalanine closes a CDR3 of 15 amino acids. Solely the CDR3 DNA is kept, with 45 bases framed from the first base. Trimming costs V 4 bases and J 1 base, and their ends lie 12 bases apart.

The sequence derives from a human donor who donated a stem cell graft to a child with acute myeloid leukemia. Sequenced material: PBMCs from the stem cell graft donor, taken from the stem cell graft. The rearrangement combines TRBV5-6 with TRBJ2-1; the D segment cannot be called with confidence. CDR3 sequence: CASSEDVASYNEQFF. The bases read TGTGCCAGCAGCGAGGATGTGGCTTCCTACAATGAGCAGTTCTTC.